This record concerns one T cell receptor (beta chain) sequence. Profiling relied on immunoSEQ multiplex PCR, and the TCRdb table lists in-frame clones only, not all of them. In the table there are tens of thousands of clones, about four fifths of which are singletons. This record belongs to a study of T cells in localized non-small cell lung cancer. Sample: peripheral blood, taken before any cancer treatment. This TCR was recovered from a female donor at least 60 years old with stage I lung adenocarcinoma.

In DNA, the CDR3 is TGTGCCAGCAGCCCTAGAGCGGGAGTACCCTACGAGCAGTACTTC. Translating it yields CASSPRAGVPYEQYF. V gene TRBV7-9 combines with J gene TRBJ2-7; TRBD2 aligns across 8 bases. The germline gives CDR1 SEHNR, CDR2 FQNEAQ (reference sequence). J lost 2 bases, V lost 5 bases, and 8 bases had no gene match. The CDR3 runs 15 residues.